The TCR beta chain under discussion was sequenced for a study of regulatory T cells in long-lasting Graves disease. Germline values: CDR1 DFQATT, CDR2 SNEGSKA (reference sequence). Trimming took 5 bases from V and 5 from J; bases not matched to a gene: 4. This CDR3 is 13 amino acids long. As for time point: persistent/refractory GD, antithyroid drugs over 5 years with positive TRAb. Researchers made the TCR library from RNA that was extracted from PBMCs. Building the TCR beta libraries relied on iRepertoire HTBI primers, and CDR3 regions underwent Arm-PCR. TCRdb ran MiXCR on the multiplex PCR reads and lists one entry per CDR3 protein. This table holds about 430,000 distinct CDR3 sequences, around 20% found once.

The specimen comprised peripheral blood mononuclear cells (PBMCs), sampled when the disease was refractory, from a patient treated with antithyroid drugs. This receptor was identified in a female donor with Graves disease. This chain links TRBV20-1 with TRBJ2-7, with 12 positions matching TRBD2. CDR3 amino acids: CSARTSGRHEQYF. The DNA of the CDR3 is TGCAGTGCTCGAACTAGCGGGAGGCACGAGCAGTACTTC.